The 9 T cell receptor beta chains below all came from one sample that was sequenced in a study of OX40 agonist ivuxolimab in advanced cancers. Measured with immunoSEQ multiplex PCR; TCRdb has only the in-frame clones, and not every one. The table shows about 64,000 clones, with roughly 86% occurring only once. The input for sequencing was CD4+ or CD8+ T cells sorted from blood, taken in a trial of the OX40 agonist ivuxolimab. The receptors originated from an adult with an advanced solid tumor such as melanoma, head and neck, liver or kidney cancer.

The CDR3 region has the DNA TGTGCCAGCAGCTTAGTTTCGGGGGCAGAGACCCAGTACTTC. This codes for CASSLVSGAETQYF. This chain links TRBV7-9 with TRBJ2-5; perhaps D is TRBD1 or TRBD2 (6 bases each). The germline gives CDR1 SEHNR, CDR2 FQNEAQ (reference sequence). V was trimmed by 1 base and J by 4 bases, leaving 10 bases between them. The CDR3 contains 14 residues.

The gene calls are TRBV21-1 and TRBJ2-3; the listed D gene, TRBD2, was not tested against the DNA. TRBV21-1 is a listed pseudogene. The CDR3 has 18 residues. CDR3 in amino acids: CASSKEGGVRVDTATQYF. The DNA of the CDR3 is TGTGCCAGCAGCAAAGAGGGGGGGGTCAGAGTGGACACGGCTACGCAGTATTTT.

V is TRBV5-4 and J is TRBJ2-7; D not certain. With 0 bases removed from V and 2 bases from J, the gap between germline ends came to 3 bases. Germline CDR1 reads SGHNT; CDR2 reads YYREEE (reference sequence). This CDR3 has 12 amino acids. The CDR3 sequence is CASSLGTYEQYF. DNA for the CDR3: TGTGCCAGCAGCTTGGGAACCTACGAGCAGTACTTC.

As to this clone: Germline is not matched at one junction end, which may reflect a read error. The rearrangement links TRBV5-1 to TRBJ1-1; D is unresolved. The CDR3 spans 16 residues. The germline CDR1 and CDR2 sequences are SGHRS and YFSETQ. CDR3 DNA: TGCGCCAGCAGCTTGGCCGAGGGAATGGGGAACGCTGAAGCTTTCTTT. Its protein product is CASSLAEGMGNAEAFF.

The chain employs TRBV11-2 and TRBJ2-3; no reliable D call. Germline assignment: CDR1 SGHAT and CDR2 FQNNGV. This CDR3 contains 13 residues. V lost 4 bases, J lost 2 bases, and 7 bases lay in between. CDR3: CASSSANTDTQYF. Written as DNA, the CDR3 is TGTGCCAGCAGCTCCGCCAACACAGATACGCAGTATTTT.

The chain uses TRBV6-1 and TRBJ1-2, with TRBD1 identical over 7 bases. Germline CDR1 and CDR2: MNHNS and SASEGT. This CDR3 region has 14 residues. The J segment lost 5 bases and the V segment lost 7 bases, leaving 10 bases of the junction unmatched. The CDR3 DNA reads TGTGCCAGCAATCCCCAGGGGGGGGAGTATGGCTACACCTTC. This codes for CASNPQGGEYGYTF.

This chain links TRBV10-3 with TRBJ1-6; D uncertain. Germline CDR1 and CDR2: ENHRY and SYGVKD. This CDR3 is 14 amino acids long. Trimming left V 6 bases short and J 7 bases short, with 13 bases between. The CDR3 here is CAISGPGPNSPLHF. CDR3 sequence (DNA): TGTGCCATCAGCGGTCCTGGGCCGAATTCACCCCTCCACTTT.

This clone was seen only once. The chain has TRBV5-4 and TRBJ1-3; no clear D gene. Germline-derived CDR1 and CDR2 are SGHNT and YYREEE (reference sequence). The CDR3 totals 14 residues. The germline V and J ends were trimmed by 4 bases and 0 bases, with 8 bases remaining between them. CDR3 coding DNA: TGTGCCAGCAGCCCGATAGACTCTGGAAACACCATATATTTT. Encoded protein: CASSPIDSGNTIYF.

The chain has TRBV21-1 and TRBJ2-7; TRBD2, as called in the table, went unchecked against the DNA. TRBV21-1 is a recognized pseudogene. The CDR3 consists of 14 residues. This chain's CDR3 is CAFGRASGTYEQYF. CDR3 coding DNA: TGTGCCTTCGGAAGAGCTAGCGGAACCTACGAGCAGTACTTC.